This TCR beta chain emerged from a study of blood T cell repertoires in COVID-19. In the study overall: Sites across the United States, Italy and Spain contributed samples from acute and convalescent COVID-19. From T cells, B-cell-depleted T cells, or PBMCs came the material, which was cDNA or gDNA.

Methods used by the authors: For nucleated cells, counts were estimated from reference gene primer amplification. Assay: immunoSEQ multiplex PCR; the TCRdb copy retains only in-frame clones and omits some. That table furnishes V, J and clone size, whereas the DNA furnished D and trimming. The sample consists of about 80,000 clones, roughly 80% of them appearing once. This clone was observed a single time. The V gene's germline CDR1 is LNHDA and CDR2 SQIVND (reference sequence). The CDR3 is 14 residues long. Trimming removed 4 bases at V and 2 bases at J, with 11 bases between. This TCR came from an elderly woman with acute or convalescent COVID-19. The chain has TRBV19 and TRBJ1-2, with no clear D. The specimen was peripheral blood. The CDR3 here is CASSRSGSNYGYTF. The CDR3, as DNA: TGTGCCAGTAGTAGGTCGGGGTCCAACTATGGCTACACCTTC.